The 10 T cell receptor beta chains listed next were all sequenced from one sample in a study of T cells in Graves' hyperthyroidism and ophthalmopathy. The TCR beta CDR3 regions underwent amplification using RNA transcripts as the source. The HTBI primer set drove a first-round RT-PCR of the TCR CDR3. TCRdb independently ran MiXCR on the multiplex PCR reads; one entry per CDR3 protein. The repertoire holds approximately 250,000 distinct CDR3 sequences, with around 24% as singletons. The specimen sequenced was blood. The receptors here all came from a woman between 40 and 55 years old with Graves' ophthalmopathy.

The chain has TRBV12-3 or TRBV12-4 and TRBJ1-2, with TRBD1 matching 8 bases. The junction had 6 bases not matched to a gene; V was cut back by 1 base and J by 8 bases. The CDR3 runs to 14 residues. This chain's CDR3 is CASSLGQGQGGYTF. CDR3 DNA sequence: TGTGCCAGCAGTTTAGGACAGGGGCAGGGGGGCTACACCTTC.

The chain employs TRBV12-3 or TRBV12-4 and TRBJ2-5; 10 bases agree with TRBD1. The CDR3 covers 14 residues. V lost 6 bases, J lost 9 bases, and 10 bases stayed unmatched. CDR3 region: CASRSEDRGQAQYF. Here the CDR3 DNA reads TGTGCCAGCAGATCCGAAGACAGGGGGCAGGCCCAGTACTTC.

The chain employs TRBV7-2 and TRBJ2-7, with a possible D match to TRBD2 (6 bases). The germline V gene encodes CDR1 SGHTA and CDR2 FQGNSA. The CDR3 sequence is 14 residues long. V lost 3 bases to trimming and J lost 4 bases, with 13 bases between them. The CDR3 bases are TGTGCCAGCAGCTTGGCGGGAACCTGGTACGAGCAGTACTTC. Its translation is CASSLAGTWYEQYF.

Ten or more counts support this clonotype. The chain employs TRBV9 and TRBJ2-7; TRBD1 might be the D (6 bases). Germline lookup yields CDR1 SGDLS and CDR2 YYNGEE. The CDR3 extends over 16 amino acids. The germline V and J ends were trimmed by 6 bases and 2 bases, with 21 bases remaining between them. The CDR3 bases are TGTGCCAGCAACCTACTGGGAGATGGACAGACCTACGAGCAGTACTTC. This codes for CASNLLGDGQTYEQYF.

This clonotype was seen many times. The gene calls are TRBV30 and TRBJ1-2, with 7 positions matching TRBD1. V trimming: 3 bases; J trimming: 4 bases; junction bases outside the gene matches: 8. The CDR3 extends over 14 amino acids. The germline V gene has CDR1 GTSNPN and CDR2 SVGIG (reference sequence). CDR3 residues: CAWREGDSVYGYTF. The CDR3 DNA reads TGTGCCTGGAGGGAAGGGGACAGTGTCTATGGCTACACCTTC.

This clonotype was counted ten times or more. V gene TRBV14 combines with J gene TRBJ2-2, with TRBD2 matching 13 bases. The CDR3 length is 16 residues. The J segment lost 6 bases and the V segment lost 2 bases, leaving 3 bases of the junction unmatched. Looked up from germline, CDR1 is SGHDN and CDR2 is FVKESK. CDR3 protein: CASSQRTSGSAGELFF. The CDR3 coding sequence is TGTGCCAGCAGCCAAAGGACTAGCGGGAGTGCCGGGGAGCTGTTTTTT.

Concerning this clonotype: A junction boundary mismatches the germline segment, possibly from a read error. The chain is built from TRBV7-9 and TRBJ1-2; D not resolved. CDR3 length: 14 residues. The germline V gene has CDR1 SEHNR and CDR2 FQNEAQ (reference sequence). The CDR3 reads CASSLLGVVYGYIF. CDR3 sequence (DNA): TGTGCCAGCAGCTTACTCGGGGTTGTCTATGGCTACATCTTC.

Ten or more counts support this clonotype. V is TRBV7-2 and J is TRBJ2-7; 8 bases are a match to TRBD1. Losses at the gene ends were 5 bases for V and 7 bases for J; bases not matched to a gene: 7. Germline CDR1 reads SGHTA; CDR2 reads FQGNSA. The CDR3 covers 13 residues. CDR3 in DNA: TGTGCCAGCAGCGTGGACAGGGTTCGGGAGCAGTACTTC. As protein: CASSVDRVREQYF.

This clonotype was counted ten times or more. The chain uses TRBV4-1 and TRBJ1-1, with D unclear. V dropped 4 bases and J dropped 4 bases, with 7 bases sitting between them. The germline V gene encodes CDR1 MGHRA and CDR2 YSYEKL. This CDR3 contains 12 residues. Here the CDR3 reads CASSRSSTEAFF. CDR3 DNA: TGCGCCAGCAGCCGCAGTTCCACTGAAGCTTTCTTT.

The chain combines TRBV7-3 with TRBJ2-7; 14 positions agree with TRBD2. The CDR3 totals 18 residues. J gave up 4 bases and V 0 bases, and 8 bases lay outside the gene matches. Germline assignment: CDR1 SGHTA and CDR2 FQGTGA. The CDR3 loop reads CASSLTPTGTSGSYEQYF. The CDR3 nucleotides are TGTGCCAGCAGCTTAACCCCGACCGGGACTAGCGGGAGTTACGAGCAGTACTTC. The full variable domain, rest sourced from reference TRBV7-3 and TRBJ2-7, is GAGVSQTPSNKVTEKGKYVELRCDPISGHTALYWYRQSLGQGPEFLIYFQGTGAADDSGLPNDRFFAVRPEGSVSTLKIQRTERGDSAVYLCASSLTPTGTSGSYEQYFGPGTRLTVT.